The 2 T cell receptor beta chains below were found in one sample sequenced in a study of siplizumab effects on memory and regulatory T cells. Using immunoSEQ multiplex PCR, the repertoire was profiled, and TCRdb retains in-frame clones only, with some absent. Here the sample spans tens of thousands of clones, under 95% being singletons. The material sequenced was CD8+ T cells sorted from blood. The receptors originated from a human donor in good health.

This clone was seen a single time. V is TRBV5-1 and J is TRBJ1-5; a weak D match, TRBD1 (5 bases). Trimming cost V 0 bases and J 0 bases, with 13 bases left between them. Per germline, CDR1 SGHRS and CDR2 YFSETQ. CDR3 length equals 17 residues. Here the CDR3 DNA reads TGCGCCAGCAGCTTGGTAGACAGAACCTATAGCAATCAGCCCCAGCATTTT. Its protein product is CASSLVDRTYSNQPQHF.

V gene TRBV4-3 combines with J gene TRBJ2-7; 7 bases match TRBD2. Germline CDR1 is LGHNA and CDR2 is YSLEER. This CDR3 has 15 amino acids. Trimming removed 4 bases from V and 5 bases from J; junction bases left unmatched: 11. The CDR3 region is CASSLAGGSLHEQYF. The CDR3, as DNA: TGCGCCAGCAGCCTGGCCGGCGGGAGTCTCCACGAGCAGTACTTC.